This entry describes one T cell receptor (beta chain). In this sample, this clone turned up once. Which antigen it targets is not known. Base qualities are not at hand, and no much larger clone is one base apart. This entry belongs to a study of blood T cell repertoires in COVID-19 (dated by TCRdb to the early 2020s). Concerning the study at large: Samples from collaborators originated in the United States, Italy and Spain and spanned both the acute and convalescent phases of COVID-19. The prospective study material was composed of cDNA or gDNA derived from T cells, B-cell-depleted T cells, or PBMCs. The dataset comprised deeply sampled blood TCRbeta repertoires from subjects exposed to, actively infected with, or recovered from COVID-19. The repertoires were made available in a free public database intended to serve as a resource for research on the immune response to SARS-CoV-2. The samples were drawn from two sources: the first 160 participants of the ongoing ImmuneRACE study, and about 1,300 subjects contributed by 6 global collaborators. Nearly every sample came with metadata listing a de-identified subject ID, COVID-19 status, age in years and sex. Where available, HLA class I and class II types were taken from metadata supplied by the sample provider and were not determined by assay-based typing.

Overall results and qualifications from the work: The amount of clinical and demographic metadata varied by source and participant and was provided uncurated.

In Seattle, one collaborating source enrolled patients while the infection was active and tracked those patients longitudinally over the course of disease. Collaborating institutions collected whole blood in K2EDTA tubes following their own protocols. For TCRbeta analysis, collaborators shipped samples as frozen whole blood, isolated PBMCs, or DNA extracted from either of those sample types. The CDR3 starts with the cysteine, ends with the phenylalanine, and has 13 residues. Of the read, only the CDR3 DNA is kept; its 39 bases are in frame from base 1. Trimmed from V: 10 bases; trimmed from J: 7 bases; junction bases lacking a gene match: 10. CDR1 is given as MDHEN and CDR2 as SYDVKM, both from the germline V gene. TCRbeta CDR3 regions were amplified from genomic DNA using the immunoSEQ Assay, a bias-controlled multiplex PCR. The authors' pipeline ran thus. The number of nucleated cells in each sample was estimated from the amplification of reference gene primers within the assay. To quantify the absolute abundance of each unique TCRbeta CDR3 rearrangement, sequence reads were collapsed and filtered. For each sample, productive Simpson clonality was calculated as the square root of Simpson's diversity index over productive rearrangements. TCRdb's version of the immuneACCESS table is confined to in-frame rearrangements and falls short of the full clone set. An unresolved V gene accounts for under half of the shortfall where checked; the remainder is of unknown origin. The V and J calls and clone size were taken over from that table, and D and trimming were inferred from the DNA. In all, the sample holds approximately 290,000 clones, and under 85% of those were seen once. The leading ten clones occupy 0.87% of the sample.

Sequencing was done on a sample of peripheral blood. This TCR derives from a human donor with COVID-19, enrolled during active disease. The donor label of this sample is uncertain. Recombination connected TRBV28 to TRBJ2-1; 7 nucleotides in the junction match TRBD2. CDR3 reads: CATTSGATNEQFF. The DNA sequence reads TGTGCCACCACAAGCGGGGCCACGAATGAGCAGTTCTTC.